This T cell receptor beta chain appears in the sequencing data of a study of CD8 T cells in ankylosing spondylitis. The study's findings and limits: Disease-associated clonotypes exhibited CD8+ identity and were relatively infrequent in peripheral blood. From matched ankylosing spondylitis synovial fluid, disease-linked clones were reportedly recovered at significantly enriched levels. One TCR beta motif, made up of roughly eight highly homologous variants, appeared characteristic of ankylosing spondylitis blood.

It was by quantitative 5'-RACE with molecular barcodes that TCR beta libraries were made. TCRdb re-called the 5' RACE reads with MiXCR, one entry per CDR3 protein. This table has 700,000 or so distinct CDR3 sequences, over 15% appearing once. The germline gives CDR1 MNHEY, CDR2 SVGEGT. The CDR3 has 14 amino acids. The V end lost 2 bases, the J end lost 3 bases, and 11 bases lay between the germline ends. As regards this clonotype: The antigen remains unidentified.

The TCR comes from a male donor with ankylosing spondylitis. Input material: blood, either unsorted or a sorted T cell fraction (not recorded which). This chain uses TRBV6-2 or TRBV6-3 with TRBJ2-7; tentative D call: TRBD1 (6 bases). The CDR3 reads CASSYGQKNYEQYF. CDR3 bases: TGTGCCAGCAGTTACGGACAGAAGAACTACGAGCAGTACTTC.